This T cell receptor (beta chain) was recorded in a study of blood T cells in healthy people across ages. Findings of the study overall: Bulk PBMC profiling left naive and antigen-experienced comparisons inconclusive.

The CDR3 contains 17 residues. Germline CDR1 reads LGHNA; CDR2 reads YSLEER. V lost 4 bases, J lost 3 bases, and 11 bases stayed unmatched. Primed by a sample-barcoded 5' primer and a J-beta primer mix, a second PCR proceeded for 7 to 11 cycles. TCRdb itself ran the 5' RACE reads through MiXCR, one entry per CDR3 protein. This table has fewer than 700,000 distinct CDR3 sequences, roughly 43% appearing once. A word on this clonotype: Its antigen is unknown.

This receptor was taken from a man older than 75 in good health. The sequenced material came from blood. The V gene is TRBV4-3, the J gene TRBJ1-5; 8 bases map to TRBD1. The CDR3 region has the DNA TGCGCCAGCAGCCTAGCTTACACAGGGGGTACCAATCAGCCCCAGCATTTT. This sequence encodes CASSLAYTGGTNQPQHF.